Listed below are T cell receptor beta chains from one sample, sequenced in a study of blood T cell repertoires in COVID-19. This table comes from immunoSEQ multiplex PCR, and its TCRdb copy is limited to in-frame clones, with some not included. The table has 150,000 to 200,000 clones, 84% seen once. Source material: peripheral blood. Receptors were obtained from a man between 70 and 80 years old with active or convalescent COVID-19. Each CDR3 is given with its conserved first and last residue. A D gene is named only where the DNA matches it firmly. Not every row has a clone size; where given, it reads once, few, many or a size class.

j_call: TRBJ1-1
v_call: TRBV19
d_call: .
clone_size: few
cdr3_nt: TGTGCCAGTAGTATCTGGGGCCAGAACACTGAAGCTTTCTTT
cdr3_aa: CASSIWGQNTEAFF

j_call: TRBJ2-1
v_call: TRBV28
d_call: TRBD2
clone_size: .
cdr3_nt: TGTGCCAGCAGTTTTCCGGTGACTAGCGTCAACAATGAGCAGTTCTTC
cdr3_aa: CASSFPVTSVNNEQFF

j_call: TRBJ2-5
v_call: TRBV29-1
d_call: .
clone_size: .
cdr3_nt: TGCAGCGTTGATCGGGACACCCAAGAGACCCAGTACTTC
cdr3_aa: CSVDRDTQETQYF

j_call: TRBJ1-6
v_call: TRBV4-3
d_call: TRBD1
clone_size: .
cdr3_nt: TGCGCCAGCAGCCCTCGGACAGGGAGCTCCTATAATTCACCCCTCCACTTT
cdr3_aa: CASSPRTGSSYNSPLHF

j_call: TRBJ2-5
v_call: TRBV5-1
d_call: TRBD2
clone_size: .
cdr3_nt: TGCGCCAGCAGCTCTAGACTAGCGGGGAAAGAGACCCAGTACTTC
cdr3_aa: CASSSRLAGKETQYF

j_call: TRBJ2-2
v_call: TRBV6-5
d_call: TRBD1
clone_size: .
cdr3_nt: TGTGCCAGCAGGGGGACAGGTCACACCGGGGAGCTGTTTTTT
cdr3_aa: CASRGTGHTGELFF

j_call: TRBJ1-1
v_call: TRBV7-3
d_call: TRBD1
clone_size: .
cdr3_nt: TGTGCCAGCAGCCAACAGGGGGCATACACTGAAGCTTTCTTT
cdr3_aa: CASSQQGAYTEAFF

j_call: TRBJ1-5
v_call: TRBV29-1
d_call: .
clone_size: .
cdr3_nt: TGCAGCGTCCTCTTCGGGAGCAATCAGCCCCAGCATTTT
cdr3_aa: CSVLFGSNQPQHF

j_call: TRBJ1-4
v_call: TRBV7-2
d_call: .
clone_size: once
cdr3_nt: TGTGCCAGCAGTACAGGGTCAATTGTTGAAAAACTGTTTTTT
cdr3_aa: CASSTGSIVEKLFF

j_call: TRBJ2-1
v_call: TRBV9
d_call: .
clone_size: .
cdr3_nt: TGTGCCAGCAGCGTAGACAGCGGAGCGAGCTCCTACAATGAGCAGTTCTTC
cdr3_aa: CASSVDSGASSYNEQFF

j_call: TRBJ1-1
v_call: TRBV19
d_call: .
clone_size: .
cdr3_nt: TGTGCCACCGATTCTATTTCACGGAACACTGAAGCTTTCTTT
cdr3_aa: CATDSISRNTEAFF

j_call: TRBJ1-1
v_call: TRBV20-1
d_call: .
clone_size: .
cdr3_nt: TGCAGTGCCCAGCGCCGGGGTACGGCTTTCTTT
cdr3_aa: CSAQRRGTAFF

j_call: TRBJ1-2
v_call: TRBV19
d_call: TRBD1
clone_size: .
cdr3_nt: TGTGCCAGTGAGACAGGGACAGGAAGGTTCCAAGGAGGCTACACCTTC
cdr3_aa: CASETGTGRFQGGYTF

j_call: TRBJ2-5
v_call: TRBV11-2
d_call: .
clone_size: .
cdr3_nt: TGTGCCAGCGGCCCTAGACAAGAGACCCAGTACTTC
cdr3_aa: CASGPRQETQYF

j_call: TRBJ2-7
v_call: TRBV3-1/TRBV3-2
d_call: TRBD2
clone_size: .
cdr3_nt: TGTGCCAGCAGTCGGGACTATCCGCCGGCCGAGCAGTACTTC
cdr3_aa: CASSRDYPPAEQYF

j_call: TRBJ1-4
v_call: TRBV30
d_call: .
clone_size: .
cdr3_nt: TGTGCCTGGAGTAACAGAGGAGAGGGAAAACTGTTTTTT
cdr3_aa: CAWSNRGEGKLFF

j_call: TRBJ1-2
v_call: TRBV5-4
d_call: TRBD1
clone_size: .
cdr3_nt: TGTGCCAGCAGCTCACCACCGGGACAGGGGGACTATGGCTACACCTTC
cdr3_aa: CASSSPPGQGDYGYTF

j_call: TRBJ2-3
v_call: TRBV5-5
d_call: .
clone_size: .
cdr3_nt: TGTGCCAGCAGCTCCCGGACTATTTCGACCACAGATACGCAGTATTTT
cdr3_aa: CASSSRTISTTDTQYF